The 3 T cell receptor beta chains reported below all come from one sample, sequenced in a study of T cell clonality in common variable immunodeficiency. Sequencing was performed with immunoSEQ multiplex PCR; in TCRdb, only in-frame clones are kept and a portion is missing. This sample has 30,000 to 40,000 clones and no singletons, with approximately 0.94% in the ten largest. Sequencing was done on a sample of peripheral blood mononuclear cells. Source of these receptors: a person aged 18 to 69 in good health.

This clone was seen many times. The DNA ends 3 residues before the CDR3 does, and the rest of the CDR3 is filled in from the germline J gene. The rearrangement links TRBV7-9 to TRBJ1-4, with D uncertain. Trimming pared 5 bases from V and 7 bases from J, leaving 11 bases between. This CDR3 has 13 residues. The germline CDR1 and CDR2 sequences are SEHNR and FQNEAQ (reference sequence). The CDR3 sequence is CASSARRSEKLFF. The part of the CDR3 DNA that was read is TGTGCCAGCAGCGCGCGGAGGAGTGAAAAA.

The table lists this clone with many counts. CDR3 amino acids: CASSVSGNTEAFF. Partial CDR3 DNA: TGTGCCAGCAGCGTTTCAGGGAACACTGAA. The gene calls are TRBV9 and TRBJ1-1; D uncertain. From the germline J gene comes the end of the CDR3, since the read stops 3 residues before it. Trimming stripped 2 bases from V and 1 base from J, with 6 bases between. CDR1 and CDR2 from the germline V gene are SGDLS and YYNGEE. This CDR3 has 13 amino acids.

CDR3: CASRAQVGSMTAFF. Incomplete CDR3 DNA: TGTGCCAGTAGAGCACAGGTCGGGTCTATGACA. This rearrangement joins TRBV19 to TRBJ1-1; tentatively, D is TRBD1 (5 bases). From the germline J gene comes the end of the CDR3, since the read stops 3 residues before it. The germline V gene encodes CDR1 LNHDA and CDR2 SQIVND (reference sequence). The CDR3 length is 14 residues.